This record concerns one T cell receptor beta chain sequence. Its antigen is unidentified. Amplification used 60 Vbeta primers and 13 Jbeta primers. Clones were read by immunoSEQ multiplex PCR, and TCRdb kept only the in-frame ones, dropping some. The table has roughly 180,000 clones, 78% seen once. Deletions cut 0 bases from V and 1 base from J, with 10 bases between. Germline V lookup: CDR1 MNHEY, CDR2 SMNVEV (reference sequence). The length of the CDR3 is 15 residues. These data belong to a study of cytomegalovirus exposure and HLA in healthy donors. Overall study results and limits: For most subjects, TCR beta sequences were reported to predict HLA-A and HLA-B alleles with accuracy. It was reported that the classifier diagnosed cytomegalovirus status with high specificity and sensitivity in both the original and validation cohorts.

The V and J genes are TRBV27 and TRBJ2-7; D might be TRBD1 (5 bases). The receptor was isolated from a female donor in good health and CMV-seronegative. The specimen sequenced was PBMCs. The CDR3 loop reads CASSLSRQPSYEQYF. CDR3 nucleotides: TGTGCCAGCAGTTTATCAAGACAGCCTTCCTACGAGCAGTACTTC.